This TCR beta chain was identified during a study of blood T cells in healthy people across ages. A second PCR, run for roughly 6 to 11 cycles, used a sample-barcoded 5' primer plus a J-beta primer mix. Each cDNA molecule received a tag from a template-switch adaptor that had 12 random nucleotides. TCRdb re-analysed the 5' RACE reads in MiXCR, keeping a single row per CDR3 protein. The sample has approximately 880,000 distinct CDR3 sequences, under 50% seen once. The individuals who served as donors were healthy Caucasians living in Russia, aged roughly 6 to 95. Isolated PBMCs totaled at least 6 million in each sample. In its sample, this clonotype was seen once. Germline-derived CDR1 and CDR2 are SGHTA and FQGNSA. CDR3 size: 17 residues. V was shortened by 3 bases and J by 4 bases, with 21 bases between the two germline ends.

Sequenced input: blood. The clonotype comes from a man under 40 in good health. The chain links TRBV7-2 to TRBJ2-5; D is perhaps TRBD1 (6 bases). CDR3 region: CASSFLLRGGQAETQYF. Here the CDR3 DNA reads TGTGCCAGCAGCTTTCTCTTGAGAGGGGGTCAGGCAGAGACCCAGTACTTC.